This paragraph covers one T cell receptor (beta chain) sequence. This sample stems from a study of blood T cell repertoires in COVID-19. Study background: Acute-phase and convalescent COVID-19 samples originated in the United States, Italy and Spain. Nucleic acid was either cDNA or gDNA, and it came from T cells, B-cell-depleted T cells, or PBMCs.

There are 13 residues in the CDR3. Germline V lookup: CDR1 SGHNT, CDR2 YYREEE (reference sequence). The germline V and J ends were trimmed by 3 bases and 1 base, with 7 bases remaining between them. TCRdb keeps only in-frame clones here, not all; method: immunoSEQ multiplex PCR. The profile shows roughly 140,000 clones, 86% of them singletons. The rearrangement links TRBV5-4 to TRBJ1-1, with unresolved D. Sequenced: peripheral blood. The clonotype was recovered from a man aged 65 to 79 with acute or convalescent COVID-19. CDR3 residues: CASSYPGNTEAFF. DNA for the CDR3: TGTGCCAGCAGCTATCCAGGGAACACTGAAGCTTTCTTT.